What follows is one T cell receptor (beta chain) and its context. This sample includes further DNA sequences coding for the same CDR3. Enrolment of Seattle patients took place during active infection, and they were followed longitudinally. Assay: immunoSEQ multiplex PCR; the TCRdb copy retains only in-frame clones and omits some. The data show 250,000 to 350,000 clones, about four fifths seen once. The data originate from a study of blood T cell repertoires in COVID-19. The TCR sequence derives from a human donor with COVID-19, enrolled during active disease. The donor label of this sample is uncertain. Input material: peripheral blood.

The CDR3 nucleotides are TGTGCCTGGAGTCCCCCCCCGGGGGGAAACACCATATATTTT. As protein: CAWSPPPGGNTIYF. The rearrangement joins TRBV30 to TRBJ1-3, with D uncertain. Trimming removed 2 bases at V and 4 bases at J, with 12 bases between. Germline V lookup: CDR1 GTSNPN, CDR2 SVGIG (reference sequence). The CDR3 extends over 14 amino acids.